These T cell receptor beta chains were read from a single sample in a study of blood T cells in healthy people across ages. One entry per CDR3 protein, called by TCRdb with MiXCR from the 5' RACE reads. The sample records hundreds of thousands of distinct CDR3 sequences, about 30% being singletons. The sequenced sample was blood. These TCRs come from a woman over 75 in good health. CDR3s include the opening cysteine and the closing phenylalanine or tryptophan. The D gene is left open where the match is weak. Clone size, where shown, is once, few, many, or a class for clones that have expanded.

v_call	clone_size	d_call	j_call	cdr3_nt	cdr3_aa
TRBV6-1	-	-	TRBJ1-1	TGTGCCAGCAGAAGGAGAGGGGAAGCTTTCTTT	CASRRRGEAFF
TRBV7-3	-	TRBD1	TRBJ2-2	TGTGCCAGCAGCCCGGACAGGGTTGCCACCGGGGAGCTGTTTTTT	CASSPDRVATGELFF
TRBV27	many	TRBD1	TRBJ2-7	TGTGCCAGCAGACCGACAGGGACCTACGAGCAGTACTTC	CASRPTGTYEQYF
TRBV5-1	many	-	TRBJ2-5	TGCGCCAGCAGCTTGGGGGGTAATAGGCCAAAAGAGACCCAGTACTTC	CASSLGGNRPKETQYF
TRBV20-1	many	TRBD2	TRBJ2-3	TGCAGTGCTGGACTAGACGAGGATACGCAGTATTTT	CSAGLDEDTQYF
TRBV6-2/TRBV6-3	-	-	TRBJ2-2	TGTGCCAGCAGTTACGCGAAGGGGGGAGTAAGCACCGGGGAGCTGTTTTTT	CASSYAKGGVSTGELFF
TRBV9	many	TRBD1	TRBJ1-4	TGTGCCAGCAGCGCTTCCGGGACAGGGGAAGAAAAACTGTTTTTT	CASSASGTGEEKLFF
TRBV20-1	once	TRBD2	TRBJ2-3	TGCAGTGCAGAAGGCCCGACTAGCGCATTAACTAGCACAGATACGCAGTATTTT	CSAEGPTSALTSTDTQYF
TRBV30	-	-	TRBJ1-1	TGTGCCTGCCATCTCGGGGGAGGGGTCACTGAAGCTTTCTTT	CACHLGGGVTEAFF
TRBV6-2/TRBV6-3	many	-	TRBJ2-7	TGTGCCAGCAGCCCCCCGGCTCAGGGTAACGAGCAGTACTTC	CASSPPAQGNEQYF
TRBV7-2	many	TRBD2	TRBJ2-5	TGTGCCAGCAGCCTAAGCGGGGGGGGATGGTCGGAGACCCAGTACTTC	CASSLSGGGWSETQYF
TRBV24-1	few	-	TRBJ2-6	TGTGCCACCAGGAGGGTTGGGAGCTCTGGGGCCAACGTCCTGACTTTC	CATRRVGSSGANVLTF
TRBV18	few	TRBD2	TRBJ2-3	TGTGCCAGCTCCCCCGGGACTAGGGGGATCGATACGCAGTATTTT	CASSPGTRGIDTQYF
TRBV5-1	many	TRBD1	TRBJ2-3	TGCGCCAGCAGCCCAACAGGGGGCGAGGATACGCAGTATTTT	CASSPTGGEDTQYF
TRBV5-1	-	-	TRBJ2-7	TGCGCCAGCAGCTTGACGGGGCGATCCTACGAGCAGTACTTC	CASSLTGRSYEQYF
TRBV5-1	many	TRBD1	TRBJ1-2	TGCGCCAGCAGCGCCGATCTTACAGGGGATGGCTACACCTTC	CASSADLTGDGYTF
TRBV20-1	-	TRBD2	TRBJ2-7	TGCAGTGCTCCCCCAAATTTGGTAGCGGGGGATAACTACGAGCAGTACTTC	CSAPPNLVAGDNYEQYF
TRBV3-1	-	TRBD1	TRBJ2-2	TGTGCCAGCAGCCGTTGTCCGACAGGGGACATCGATACGAACACCGGGGAGCTGTTTTTT	CASSRCPTGDIDTNTGELFF
TRBV18	few	-	TRBJ1-4	TGTGCCAGCTCACCACTACGTACAGGGCAGATAGAAGAAAAACTGTTTTTT	CASSPLRTGQIEEKLFF
TRBV7-9	many	TRBD1	TRBJ2-2	TGTGCCAGCAGATCTACCGGGACAGGGCGTACCGGGGAGCTGTTTTTT	CASRSTGTGRTGELFF
TRBV5-1	many	-	TRBJ2-1	TGCGCCAGCAGCTTGATTCCGGGGGGCCTTAATGAGCAGTTCTTC	CASSLIPGGLNEQFF
TRBV2	many	TRBD2	TRBJ2-3	TGTGCCAGCAGTAACCGGGACTACACAGATACGCAGTATTTT	CASSNRDYTDTQYF
TRBV5-4	few	TRBD2	TRBJ2-1	TGTGCCAGCAGCTTGGCCCCAGCGGGGGTACGCAATGAGCAGTTCTTC	CASSLAPAGVRNEQFF
TRBV9	many	-	TRBJ2-6	TGTGCCAGCAGCGTAGAACCATCTGGGGCCAACGTCCTGACTTTC	CASSVEPSGANVLTF
TRBV4-2	few	TRBD1	TRBJ1-2	TGTGCCAGCAGCCAAGATCTGCGACAGGGGTTTGGCTACACCTTC	CASSQDLRQGFGYTF
TRBV5-1	-	-	TRBJ1-1	TGCGCCAGCAGCTGGGCAACAGCGAACACTGAAGCTTTCTTT	CASSWATANTEAFF
TRBV7-9	many	TRBD1	TRBJ1-2	TGTGCCAGCAGCTCCTCCTTCACAGGGGAGAATGGCTACACCTTC	CASSSSFTGENGYTF
TRBV20-1	-	TRBD2	TRBJ2-1	TGCAGTGCTAGAGGTATAGCGGGGGTCTACAATGAGCAGTTCTTC	CSARGIAGVYNEQFF
TRBV7-9	-	-	TRBJ1-3	TGTGCCAGCAGCTCCAGGGAAGCTGGAAACACCATATATTTT	CASSSREAGNTIYF
TRBV30	many	TRBD1	TRBJ1-2	TGTGCCTGGAGGGACAGGACCGGCTTCTATGGCTACACCTTC	CAWRDRTGFYGYTF
TRBV24-1	-	-	TRBJ2-5	TGTGCCACCAGTCGCTGGGGCCAAGAGACCCAGTACTTC	CATSRWGQETQYF
TRBV10-3	few	-	TRBJ2-5	TGTGCCGCACAGGGCGGCCAGTCTCCTGGCAATGAGCAGTACTTC	CAAQGGQSPGNEQYF
TRBV6-5	-	TRBD2	TRBJ2-4	TGTACCAGCAGTACTAGTGGTCCGGGGGGAACCCAGTACTTC	CTSSTSGPGGTQYF
TRBV20-1	-	TRBD2	TRBJ2-1	TGCAGTGCTAGAGACTCGTCCGGGACTAGGGCCAATGAACAGTTCTTC	CSARDSSGTRANEQFF
TRBV7-2	-	TRBD1	TRBJ1-2	TGTGCCAGCAGCACGACAGGGAACTATGGCTACACCTTC	CASSTTGNYGYTF
TRBV30	few	TRBD2	TRBJ2-1	TGTGCCTGGGGTCGGACTAGCGGGGCCTACAATGAGCAGTTCTTC	CAWGRTSGAYNEQFF
TRBV6-1	-	-	TRBJ2-2	TGTGCCAGCCAGTGGACGGGGTCGGGCACCGGGGAGCTGTTTTTT	CASQWTGSGTGELFF
TRBV5-1	few	TRBD2	TRBJ2-1	TGCGCCAGCAGCAAAGGGACTAGCGGGGGGTACAATGAGCAGTTCTTC	CASSKGTSGGYNEQFF
TRBV5-5	many	-	TRBJ2-3	TGTGCCAGCAGCTTGGCGAGGACAGATACGCAGTATTTT	CASSLARTDTQYF
TRBV9	many	-	TRBJ1-2	TGTGCCAGCAGCGTAGGGTCTGCGGCTAACTATGGCTACACCTTC	CASSVGSAANYGYTF
TRBV4-2	-	TRBD1	TRBJ1-5	TGTGCCAGCAGCCCCTCCCCGACAGGGTACAATCAGCCCCAGCATTTT	CASSPSPTGYNQPQHF
TRBV15	many	-	TRBJ2-5	TGTGCCACCAGCAGGGTGACTCGGACCCAGTACTTC	CATSRVTRTQYF
TRBV12-3/TRBV12-4	many	-	TRBJ2-2	TGTGCCAGCAGTTTTAGGTTCGGGCCGAACACCGGGGAGCTGTTTTTT	CASSFRFGPNTGELFF
TRBV20-1	many	TRBD2	TRBJ2-1	TGCAGTGCTGTTCCGGGACTAGCGGGGGGAACCGGTGGTGAGCAGTTCTTC	CSAVPGLAGGTGGEQFF
TRBV12-3/TRBV12-4	many	TRBD1	TRBJ2-6	TGTGCCAGCAGCCTCGGGACAGGGGCCTTGGGGGCCAACGTCCTGACTTTC	CASSLGTGALGANVLTF
TRBV7-2	few	-	TRBJ2-6	TGTGCCAGCAGCCTACAGGGAGATGGGGCCAACGTCCGGACTTTC	CASSLQGDGANVRTF
TRBV6-5	few	TRBD1	TRBJ2-7	TGTGCCAGCAGTTACGGGGGACAGGGGGGCGGGCAGTACTTC	CASSYGGQGGGQYF
TRBV5-1	few	TRBD2	TRBJ2-5	TGCGCCAGCAGCCCCGACGGGGGGGCGGAAGAGACCCAGTACTTC	CASSPDGGAEETQYF
TRBV29-1	-	TRBD2	TRBJ2-7	TGCAGCGTTGTAGCGGGGCGGTACAATGAGCAGTACTTC	CSVVAGRYNEQYF
TRBV6-1	-	-	TRBJ2-3	TGTGCCAGCACCCAGGGCGGTGGCGGGGCCACAGATACGCAGTATTTT	CASTQGGGGATDTQYF
TRBV4-1	-	-	TRBJ1-1	TGCGCCAGCAGTTCAGGCCTGGGGAGAGACACTGAAGCTTTCTTT	CASSSGLGRDTEAFF
TRBV18	few	TRBD1	TRBJ2-3	TGTGCCAGCTCACCAGCCCCCGGGACAGGGGGCAAGGATACGCAGTATTTT	CASSPAPGTGGKDTQYF
TRBV2	-	-	TRBJ2-7	TGTGCCAGCGGTGGAGCGAGGCAGAACCCCTACGAGCAGTACTTC	CASGGARQNPYEQYF
TRBV19	-	TRBD1	TRBJ2-6	TGTGCCAGTAGTACTTACCTTTCACAGGGGGGCAGCTCTGGGGCCAACGTCCTGACTTTC	CASSTYLSQGGSSGANVLTF
TRBV2	many	-	TRBJ2-4	TGTGCCAGCACTCCTGGGTGGGGGAACATTCAGTACTTC	CASTPGWGNIQYF
TRBV7-9	-	TRBD1	TRBJ2-5	TGTGCCAGCAGCTCTCCGACCTACAGGGGACCCGAGACCCAGTACTTC	CASSSPTYRGPETQYF
TRBV30	few	-	TRBJ1-1	TGTGCCTGGAGGTTCGGTAGTGGGAACACTGAAGCTTTCTTT	CAWRFGSGNTEAFF
TRBV6-1	-	TRBD1	TRBJ2-4	TGTGCCAGCAGTGCCGCCGGGACAGGGAAAAGAAACATTCAGTACTTC	CASSAAGTGKRNIQYF
TRBV27	many	TRBD1	TRBJ2-7	TGTGCCAGCAGTTTATTCTCAGGGGGCGGCGAGCAGTACTTC	CASSLFSGGGEQYF
TRBV9	many	TRBD1	TRBJ2-7	TGTGCCAGCAGCGCTGGGACAGGGATTTCCTACGAGCAGTACTTC	CASSAGTGISYEQYF